This paragraph reports one T cell receptor (beta chain). Germline V gene sequence: CDR1 SGHDT, CDR2 YYEEEE. The CDR3 runs 15 residues. The V gene lost 1 base and the J gene lost 5 bases, with 16 bases spanning the gap. Study processing details: By means of reference gene primer amplification, nucleated cell counts were estimated. The data were produced by immunoSEQ multiplex PCR, yet TCRdb's version contains in-frame clones alone and is incomplete. The V and J calls and clone size are taken from that table; D and trimming were inferred from the DNA. The sample contains approximately 150,000 clones, more than 65% of which appear only once. These data belong to a study of blood T cell repertoires in COVID-19.

This clonotype originated in a man aged 50 or older who had recovered from COVID-19. This chain connects TRBV5-6 to TRBJ2-7; tentatively, D is TRBD2 (5 bases). Sequenced input: PBMCs or T cells enriched from blood (not recorded which). DNA of the CDR3: TGTGCCAGCAGCTTGTTCGGACTCCTCCCGGACGAGCAGTACTTC. Amino acid sequence: CASSLFGLLPDEQYF. Drawing the rest from reference TRBV5-6 and TRBJ2-7, the complete variable domain is DAGVTQSPTHLIKTRGQQVTLRCSPKSGHDTVSWYQQALGQGPQFIFQYYEEEERQRGNFPDRFSGHQFPNYSSELNVNALLLGDSALYLCASSLFGLLPDEQYFGPGTRLTVT.